This T cell receptor beta chain originates from a study of pediatric ulcerative colitis. The V and J ends lost 6 bases and 4 bases, in that order; junction bases with no gene match: 6. This CDR3 comprises 14 residues. Germline V gene sequence: CDR1 SGHTA, CDR2 FQGNSA. During colonoscopy, one to two rectal pinch biopsies were collected. Using immunoSEQ multiplex PCR, the repertoire was profiled, and TCRdb retains in-frame clones only, with some absent. This sample carries 17,000 or so clones, about 76% of them seen once, and the ten largest clones take 3.4%. Study-level points and caveats: All ulcerative colitis patients, but no controls, carried a couple of rectal clonotypes.

Regarding this clone: What it binds is not known.

The sequenced material came from gut tissue. The rearrangement joins TRBV7-2 to TRBJ2-7; 10 bases map to TRBD1. This clonotype was sampled from a girl aged 10 to 17 with moderate ulcerative colitis. The CDR3 loop reads CASSGVGQGYEQYF. The CDR3 DNA follows: TGTGCCAGCAGTGGGGTGGGACAGGGGTACGAGCAGTACTTC.